Described below is a single T cell receptor (beta chain) sequence and its context. Method: immunoSEQ multiplex PCR; TCRdb's copy keeps in-frame clones and lacks some. The sample consists of 150,000 to 200,000 clones, about 87% of them appearing once. This entry is derived from a study of blood T cell repertoires in COVID-19. For the study at large: Sample material is recorded as cDNA or gDNA derived from T cells, B-cell-depleted T cells, or PBMCs.

Enrollment of patients from Seattle took place during active infection, with longitudinal follow-up. The CDR3 has 16 amino acids. The junction had 7 bases not matched to a gene; V was cut back by 4 bases and J by 3 bases. Germline CDR1 and CDR2: MNHEY and SVGAGI. This TCR was recovered from a man aged 60 to 75 with COVID-19, enrolled during active disease. The sequencing input was peripheral blood. J is TRBJ2-1 and V is TRBV6-5; 9 nucleotides agree with TRBD1. The CDR3 nucleotides read TGTGCCAGCAGTTCCGGGACAGGGTCTAACTACAATGAGCAGTTCTTC. Translated: CASSSGTGSNYNEQFF.